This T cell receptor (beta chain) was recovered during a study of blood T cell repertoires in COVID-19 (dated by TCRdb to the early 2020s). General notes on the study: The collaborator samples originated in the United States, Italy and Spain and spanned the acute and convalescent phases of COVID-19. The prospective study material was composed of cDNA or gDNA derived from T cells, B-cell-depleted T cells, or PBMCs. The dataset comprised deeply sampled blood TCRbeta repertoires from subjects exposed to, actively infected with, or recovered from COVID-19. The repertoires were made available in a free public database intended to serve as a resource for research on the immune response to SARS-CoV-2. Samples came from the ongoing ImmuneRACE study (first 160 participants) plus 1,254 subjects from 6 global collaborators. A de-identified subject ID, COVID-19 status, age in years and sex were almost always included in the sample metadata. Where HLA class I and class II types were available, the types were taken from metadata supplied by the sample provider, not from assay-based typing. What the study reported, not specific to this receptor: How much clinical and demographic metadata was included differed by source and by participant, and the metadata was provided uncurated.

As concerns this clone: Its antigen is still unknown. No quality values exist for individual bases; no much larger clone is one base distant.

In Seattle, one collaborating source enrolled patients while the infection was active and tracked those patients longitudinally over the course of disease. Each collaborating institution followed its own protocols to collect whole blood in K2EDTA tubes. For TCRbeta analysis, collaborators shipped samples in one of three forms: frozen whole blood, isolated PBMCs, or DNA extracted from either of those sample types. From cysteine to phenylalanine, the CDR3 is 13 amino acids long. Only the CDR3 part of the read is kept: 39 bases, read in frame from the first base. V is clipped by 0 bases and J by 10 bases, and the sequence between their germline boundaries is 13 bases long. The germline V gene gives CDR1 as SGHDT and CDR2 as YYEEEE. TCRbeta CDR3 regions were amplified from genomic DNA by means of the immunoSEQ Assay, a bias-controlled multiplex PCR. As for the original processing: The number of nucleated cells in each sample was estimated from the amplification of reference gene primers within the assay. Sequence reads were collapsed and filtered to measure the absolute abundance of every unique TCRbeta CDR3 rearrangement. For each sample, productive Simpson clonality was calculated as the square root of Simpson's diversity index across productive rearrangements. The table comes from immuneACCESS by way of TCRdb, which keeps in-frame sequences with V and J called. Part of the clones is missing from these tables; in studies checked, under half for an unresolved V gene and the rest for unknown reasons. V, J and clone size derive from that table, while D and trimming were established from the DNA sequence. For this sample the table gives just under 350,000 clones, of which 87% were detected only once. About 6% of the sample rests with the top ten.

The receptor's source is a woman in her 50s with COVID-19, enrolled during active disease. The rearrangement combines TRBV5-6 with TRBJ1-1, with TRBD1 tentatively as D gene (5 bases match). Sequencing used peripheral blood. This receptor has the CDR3 CASSLVAGTRAFF. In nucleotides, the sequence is TGTGCCAGCAGCTTGGTGGCAGGGACTCGAGCTTTCTTT.